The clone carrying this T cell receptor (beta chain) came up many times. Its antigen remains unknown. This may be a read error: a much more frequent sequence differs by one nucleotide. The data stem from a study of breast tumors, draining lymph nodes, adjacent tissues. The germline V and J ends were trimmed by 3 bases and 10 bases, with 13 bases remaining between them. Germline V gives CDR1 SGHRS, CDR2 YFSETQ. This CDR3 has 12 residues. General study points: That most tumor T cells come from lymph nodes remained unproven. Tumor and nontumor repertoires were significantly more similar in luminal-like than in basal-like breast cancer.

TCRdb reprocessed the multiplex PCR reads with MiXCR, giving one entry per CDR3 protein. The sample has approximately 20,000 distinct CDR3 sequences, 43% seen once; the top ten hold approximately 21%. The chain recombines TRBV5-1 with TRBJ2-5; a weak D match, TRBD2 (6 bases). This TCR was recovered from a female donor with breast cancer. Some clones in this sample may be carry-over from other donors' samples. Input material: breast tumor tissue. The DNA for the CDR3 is TGCGCCAGCAGCTATGCCTCGGGGGTCCAGTACTTC. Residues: CASSYASGVQYF. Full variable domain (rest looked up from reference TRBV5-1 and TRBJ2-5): KAGVTQTPRYLIKTRGQQVTLSCSPISGHRSVSWYQQTPGQGLQFLFEYFSETQRNKGNFPGRFSGRQFSNSRSEMNVSTLELGDSALYLCASSYASGVQYFGPGTRLLVL.